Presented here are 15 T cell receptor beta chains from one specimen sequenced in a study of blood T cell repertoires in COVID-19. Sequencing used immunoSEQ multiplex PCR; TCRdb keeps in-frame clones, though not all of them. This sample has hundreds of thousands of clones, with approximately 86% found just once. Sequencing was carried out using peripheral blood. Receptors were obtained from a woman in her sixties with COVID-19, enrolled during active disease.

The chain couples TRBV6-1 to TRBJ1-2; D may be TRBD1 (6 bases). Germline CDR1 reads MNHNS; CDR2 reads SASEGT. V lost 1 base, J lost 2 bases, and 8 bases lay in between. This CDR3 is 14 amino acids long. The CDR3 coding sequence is TGTGCCAGCAGTGAAGGGGGACAAAACTATGGCTACACCTTC. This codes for CASSEGGQNYGYTF.

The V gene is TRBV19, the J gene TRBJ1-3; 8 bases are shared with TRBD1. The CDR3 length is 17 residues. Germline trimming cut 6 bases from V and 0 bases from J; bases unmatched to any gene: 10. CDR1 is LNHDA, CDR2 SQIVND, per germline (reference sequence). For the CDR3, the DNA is TGTGCCAGTAGGTTAGACGGGACAGGAAACTCTGGAAACACCATATATTTT. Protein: CASRLDGTGNSGNTIYF.

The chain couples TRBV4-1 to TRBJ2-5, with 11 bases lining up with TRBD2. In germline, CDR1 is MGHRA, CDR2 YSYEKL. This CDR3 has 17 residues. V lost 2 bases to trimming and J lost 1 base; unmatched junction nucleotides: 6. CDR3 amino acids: CASSQYGLAGFQETQYF. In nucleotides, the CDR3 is TGCGCCAGCAGCCAATACGGACTAGCGGGCTTCCAAGAGACCCAGTACTTC.

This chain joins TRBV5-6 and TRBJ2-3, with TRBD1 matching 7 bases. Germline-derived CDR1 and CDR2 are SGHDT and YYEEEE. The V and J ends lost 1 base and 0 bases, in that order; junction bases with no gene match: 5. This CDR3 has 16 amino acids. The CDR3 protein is CASSLLQGTSTDTQYF. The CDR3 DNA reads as TGTGCCAGCAGCTTGTTACAGGGGACAAGCACAGATACGCAGTATTTT.

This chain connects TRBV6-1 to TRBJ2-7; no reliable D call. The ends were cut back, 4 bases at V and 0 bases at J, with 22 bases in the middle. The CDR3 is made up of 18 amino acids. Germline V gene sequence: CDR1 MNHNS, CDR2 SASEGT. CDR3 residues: CASSVSLGVGAYSYEQYF. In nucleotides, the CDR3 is TGTGCCAGCAGTGTATCCCTCGGTGTTGGAGCCTACTCCTACGAGCAGTACTTC.

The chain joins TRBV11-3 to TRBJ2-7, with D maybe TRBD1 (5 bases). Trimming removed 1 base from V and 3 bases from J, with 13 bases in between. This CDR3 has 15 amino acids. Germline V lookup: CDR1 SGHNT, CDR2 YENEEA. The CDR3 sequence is CASSLGAGNGYEQYF. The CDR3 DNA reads TGTGCCAGCAGCTTAGGGGCAGGGAACGGCTACGAGCAGTACTTC.

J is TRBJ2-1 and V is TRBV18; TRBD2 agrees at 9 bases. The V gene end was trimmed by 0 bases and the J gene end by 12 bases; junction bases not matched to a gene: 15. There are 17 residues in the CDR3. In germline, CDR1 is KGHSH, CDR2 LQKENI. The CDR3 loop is CASSPPQPGAGGMGQFF. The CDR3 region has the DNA TGTGCCAGCTCACCACCGCAACCAGGAGCGGGGGGCATGGGGCAGTTCTTC.

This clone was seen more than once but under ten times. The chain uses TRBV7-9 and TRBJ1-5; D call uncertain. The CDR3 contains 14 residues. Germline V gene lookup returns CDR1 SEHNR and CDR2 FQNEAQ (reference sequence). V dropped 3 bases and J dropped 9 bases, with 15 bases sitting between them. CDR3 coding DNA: TGTGCCAGCAGCTTTCTAGCAGCACCCTGGCCCCAGCATTTT. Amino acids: CASSFLAAPWPQHF.

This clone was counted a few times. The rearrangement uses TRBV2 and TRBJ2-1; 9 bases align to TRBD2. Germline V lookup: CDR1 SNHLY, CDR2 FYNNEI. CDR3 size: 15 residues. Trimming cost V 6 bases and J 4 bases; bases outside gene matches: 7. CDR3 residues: CASRGRLAGYNEQFF. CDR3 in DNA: TGTGCCAGCAGGGGTCGGCTAGCGGGGTACAATGAGCAGTTCTTC.

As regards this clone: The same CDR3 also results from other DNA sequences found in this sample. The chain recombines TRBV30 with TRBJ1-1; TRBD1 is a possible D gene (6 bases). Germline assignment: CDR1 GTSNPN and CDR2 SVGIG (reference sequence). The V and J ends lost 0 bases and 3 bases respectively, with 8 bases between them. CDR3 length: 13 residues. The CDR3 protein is CAWSVNRDTEAFF. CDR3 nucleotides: TGTGCCTGGAGTGTTAACAGGGACACTGAAGCTTTCTTT.

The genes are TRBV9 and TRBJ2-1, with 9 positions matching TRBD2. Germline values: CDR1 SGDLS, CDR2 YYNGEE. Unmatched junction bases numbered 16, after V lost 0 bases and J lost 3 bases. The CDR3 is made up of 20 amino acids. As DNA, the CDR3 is TGTGCCAGCAGCGTAGAATTCCGAGCGGGGGGTCATGGGTTCTACAATGAGCAGTTCTTC. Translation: CASSVEFRAGGHGFYNEQFF.

The CDR3 DNA follows: TGTGCCAGTAGTAGTTCCAACAGGAGAACCTATGGCTACACCTTC. It translates to CASSSSNRRTYGYTF. The genes are TRBV19 and TRBJ1-2, with D perhaps TRBD1 (5 bases). The germline V gene encodes CDR1 LNHDA and CDR2 SQIVND (reference sequence). The CDR3 is made up of 15 amino acids. V lost 4 bases and J lost 4, with 16 bases in between.

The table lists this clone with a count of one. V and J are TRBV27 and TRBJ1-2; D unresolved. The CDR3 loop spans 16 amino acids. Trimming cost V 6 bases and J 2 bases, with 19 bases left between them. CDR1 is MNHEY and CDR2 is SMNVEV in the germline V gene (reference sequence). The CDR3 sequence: CASRLTLGGLNYGYTF. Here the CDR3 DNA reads TGTGCCAGCAGGCTGACCCTCGGAGGGCTCAACTATGGCTACACCTTC.

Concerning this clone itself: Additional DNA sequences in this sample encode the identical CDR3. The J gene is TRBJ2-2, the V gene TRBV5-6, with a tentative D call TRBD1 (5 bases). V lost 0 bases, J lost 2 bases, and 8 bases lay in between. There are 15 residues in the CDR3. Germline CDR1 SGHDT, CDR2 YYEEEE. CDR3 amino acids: CASSLGGLNTGELFF. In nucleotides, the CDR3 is TGTGCCAGCAGCTTGGGGGGCCTAAACACCGGGGAGCTGTTTTTT.

The CDR3 nucleotides are TGTGCCAGCAGTTACACGGCGGGCCGCTACGAGCAGTACTTC. Its translation is CASSYTAGRYEQYF. The chain uses TRBV6-5 and TRBJ2-7; D perhaps matches TRBD2 (5 bases). The V and J ends lost 2 bases and 3 bases respectively, with 11 bases between them. The CDR3 contains 14 residues. Germline V gives CDR1 MNHEY, CDR2 SVGAGI.